The sequence of this T cell receptor beta chain was determined in a study of regulatory T cells in long-lasting Graves disease. This clonotype was detected a few times. No antigen is known for it. Time point specified: newly diagnosed GD, antithyroid drugs for less than 3 months. Following extraction of RNA from PBMCs, that RNA was used to make the TCR library. The study, taken as a whole, reports: Less diverse TCR repertoires were seen in persistent Graves' patients than in newly diagnosed ones.

Both iRepertoire HTBI primers and Arm-PCR of CDR3 regions were used to build the TCR beta libraries. TCRdb reanalysed the multiplex PCR reads using MiXCR and keeps one entry per CDR3 protein. The table has 400,000 to 500,000 distinct CDR3 sequences, about 14% seen once; the top ten hold under 20%. These data also featured in a second study, about T cells in Graves' hyperthyroidism and ophthalmopathy. That work adds: Absence of ophthalmopathy progression within 18 months defined stable Graves' hyperthyroidism. The HTBI primer set served for first-round RT-PCR of the TCR CDR3.

The starting material was peripheral blood mononuclear cells (PBMCs), obtained at new diagnosis, from a patient treated with antithyroid drugs. This TCR came from a woman in her 50s with Graves disease.

The CDR3 region is CAISTRGSYNEQFF. The CDR3 bases are TGTGCCATCAGTACGCGAGGCTCCTACAATGAGCAGTTCTTC. The chain couples TRBV10-3 to TRBJ2-1; no firm D call. Trimming stripped 5 bases from V and 0 bases from J, with 8 bases between. The CDR3 consists of 14 residues. Germline V gene data show CDR1 as ENHRY and CDR2 as SYGVKD.